This TCR beta chain came from a study of shared clonotypes between healthy human individuals. The overall study: Donor ages ranged 18 to 49 years: a couple of women, a few men.

This CDR3 comprises 16 residues. The germline CDR1 and CDR2 sequences are SGHRS and YFSETQ. Deletions cut 8 bases from V and 1 base from J, with 20 bases between. The CD4+ fraction was divided into a CD45RA+ naive subset and a CD45RA-negative memory subset. Clones were read by immunoSEQ multiplex PCR, and TCRdb kept only the in-frame ones, dropping some. The sample carries roughly 2,300,000 clones, around 90% recorded once. With respect to this clone: Its antigen is not identified.

Study-wide points: All-four-donor shared clonotypes had higher generation probabilities than non-shared clonotypes did.

V gene TRBV5-1 combines with J gene TRBJ2-3, with D tentatively TRBD2 (7 bases). The clonotype comes from a man between 18 and 29 years old in good health. Some clones in this sample may be carry-over from other donors' samples. The specimen sequenced was naive CD4+ T cells from PBMCs. The subset was: CD45RA+ positively selected. CDR3 sequence reads: CASTTPSGGRTDTQYF. CDR3 bases: TGCGCCAGTACCACGCCGTCGGGGGGCCGCACAGATACGCAGTATTTT.